Listed here are 2 T cell receptor beta chains from one sample, sequenced in a study of cytomegalovirus exposure and HLA in healthy donors. The PCR ran on 60 Vbeta and 13 Jbeta primers. Profiling relied on immunoSEQ multiplex PCR, and the TCRdb table lists in-frame clones only, not all of them. The sample includes under 200,000 clones, 60% to 85% of them seen just once. The sample was PBMCs. All receptors derive from a woman between 50 and 59 years old in good health and CMV-seropositive.

This chain links TRBV9 with TRBJ1-1; TRBD1 might be the D (6 bases). Germline CDR1 is SGDLS and CDR2 is YYNGEE. The V end was cut by 4 bases, the J end by 7 bases, with 20 bases between. CDR3 length: 15 amino acids. The CDR3 reads CASSQGGGGQHEAFF. CDR3 nucleotide sequence: TGTGCCAGCAGCCAAGGGGGTGGGGGCCAACATGAAGCTTTCTTT.

This chain connects TRBV11-2 to TRBJ2-3; TRBD2 agrees at 13 bases. The V gene's germline CDR1 is SGHAT and CDR2 FQNNGV. V lost 5 bases, J lost 4 bases, and 12 bases stayed unmatched. The CDR3 covers 18 residues. CDR3 amino acids: CASSRRTSGGTRADTQYF. CDR3 nucleotides: TGTGCCAGCAGCCGTCGGACTAGCGGGGGCACCCGTGCAGATACGCAGTATTTT.